This T cell receptor (beta chain) originates from a study of T-cell memory formation after mild COVID-19. TCRdb passed the 5' RACE reads through MiXCR, listing each CDR3 protein once. The table has around 500,000 distinct CDR3 sequences, roughly 18% seen once; the top ten hold 9% to 15%. Per the germline V gene, CDR1 is MNHNY and CDR2 is SVGAGI (reference sequence). V lost 6 bases to trimming and J lost 6 bases; unmatched junction nucleotides: 9. There are 15 residues in the CDR3. This clonotype originated in an adult woman who had mild COVID-19 (a few samples of this study predate the infection). Cell type and time point are not known. V is TRBV6-6 and J is TRBJ1-5; 9 nucleotides agree with TRBD1. Sequenced material: PBMCs or a T cell subset sorted from them (not recorded which). In DNA form, the CDR3 reads TGTGCCAGCAGCCTGACACAGGGGGCTGTTCAGCCCCAGCATTTT. Its protein product is CASSLTQGAVQPQHF.